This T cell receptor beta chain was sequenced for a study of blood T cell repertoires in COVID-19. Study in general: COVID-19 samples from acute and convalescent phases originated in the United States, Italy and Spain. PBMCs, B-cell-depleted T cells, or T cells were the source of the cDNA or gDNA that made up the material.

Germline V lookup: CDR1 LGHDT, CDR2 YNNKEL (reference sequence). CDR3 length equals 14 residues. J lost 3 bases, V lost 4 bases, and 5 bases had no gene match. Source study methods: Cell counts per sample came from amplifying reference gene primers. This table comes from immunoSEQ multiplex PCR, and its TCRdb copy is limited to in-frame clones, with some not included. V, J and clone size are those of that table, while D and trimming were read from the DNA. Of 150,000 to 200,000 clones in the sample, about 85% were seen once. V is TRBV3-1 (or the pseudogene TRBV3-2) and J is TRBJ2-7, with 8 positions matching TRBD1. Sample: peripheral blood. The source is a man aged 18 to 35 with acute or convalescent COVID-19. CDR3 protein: CASSPTGQGYEQYF. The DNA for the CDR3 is TGTGCCAGCAGCCCGACCGGACAGGGCTACGAGCAGTACTTC.